This TCR beta chain was retrieved from a study of blood T cell repertoires in COVID-19. Germline V gene data show CDR1 as SGDLS and CDR2 as YYNGEE. V shed 0 bases, J shed 3 bases, and the junction held 4 bases outside the gene matches. CDR3 length: 16 amino acids. Ages ranged from about 18 to 89 years, with residence in about two dozen US areas. The data were produced by immunoSEQ multiplex PCR, yet TCRdb's version contains in-frame clones alone and is incomplete. The table shows 100,000 to 150,000 clones, with about 88% occurring only once. Sample: PBMCs or T cells enriched from blood (not recorded which). The receptor was derived from a woman aged 45-60 years who had recovered from COVID-19. The rearrangement uses TRBV9 and TRBJ2-3; 10 bases agree with TRBD1. The CDR3 DNA reads as TGTGCCAGCAGCGTAGGGACAGGGGGGTTAACAGATACGCAGTATTTT. Protein product: CASSVGTGGLTDTQYF.